This T cell receptor (beta chain) was captured in a study of T cells after yellow fever vaccination. Study findings and constraints: Researchers report a weaker secondary response that nonetheless peaked faster, day 5 versus 15. Reappearing after the booster were most of the clones from primary vaccination (almost 97% CD4, 88% CD8).

Worth noting for this clonotype: Its antigen remains unknown.

Using its own MiXCR run on the 5' RACE reads, TCRdb lists one record per CDR3 protein. In the table there are about 200,000 distinct CDR3 sequences, approximately 3% of which are singletons. CDR1 and CDR2 (germline): SEHNR, FQNEAQ (reference sequence). This CDR3 contains 12 residues. Trimming stripped 1 base from V and 11 bases from J, with 11 bases between. The sequences come from CD4+ T cells sorted from PBMCs, collected 10 days after the yellow fever booster vaccination. The genes are TRBV7-9 and TRBJ1-1; D gene ambiguous. The sequence came from a man aged 18-30 years who received the YFV17D yellow fever vaccine. The CDR3 region has the DNA TGTGCCAGCAGCTTAGTGAGCGCCGAGGCTTTCTTT. Protein: CASSLVSAEAFF.